This T cell receptor beta chain was found in a study of identical twins. The sample holds many counts of this clonotype. Donors were all healthy Caucasians. CDR1 and CDR2 from the germline V gene are SEHNR and FQNEAQ (reference sequence). This CDR3 has 11 residues. Trimming took 5 bases from V and 4 from J, leaving 6 bases between them. TCRdb reprocessed the 5' RACE reads with MiXCR, giving one entry per CDR3 protein. The table has 270,000 or so distinct CDR3 sequences, around 8.3% seen once. The sample also formed part of further work on yellow fever vaccine responses in identical twins.

The sample was CD8+ T cells sorted from blood. The gene calls are TRBV7-9 and TRBJ2-7, with D hard to call. The receptor's source is a woman aged 18 to 35 in good health. The CDR3 nucleotides read TGTGCCAGCAGCCAACAGTACGAGCAGTACTTC. Translation gives CASSQQYEQYF.